A single sample is the source of the 20 T cell receptor beta chains below, sequenced in a study of blood T cell repertoires in COVID-19. Using immunoSEQ multiplex PCR, the repertoire was profiled, and TCRdb retains in-frame clones only, with some absent. The sample gives over 200,000 clones, around 90% of which show up once; over 9.5% is in the top ten. Sequencing was done on a sample of peripheral blood. These receptors all come from a woman aged 18-30 years who had recovered from COVID-19.

This chain connects TRBV4-1 to TRBJ2-1; 16 bases match TRBD2. This CDR3 has 16 amino acids. The trim removed 4 bases at V and 8 bases at J, leaving 5 bases unmatched. Germline V CDR1 and CDR2: MGHRA, YSYEKL. CDR3 coding DNA: TGCGCCAGCAGCCCGGGACTAGCGGGAGGGCCGGATGAGCAGTTCTTC. This encodes CASSPGLAGGPDEQFF.

The rearrangement uses TRBV3-1 (or the pseudogene TRBV3-2) and TRBJ1-3, with 7 bases that match TRBD1. V was pared by 6 bases and J by 1 base, with 3 bases of the junction left unmatched. Germline CDR1 LGHDT, CDR2 YNNKEL (reference sequence). This CDR3 region has 14 residues. The DNA of the CDR3 is TGTGCCAGCAGAAAGACAGGGTCTGGAAACACCATATATTTT. Encoded protein: CASRKTGSGNTIYF.

This chain uses TRBV19 with TRBJ2-6; TRBD2 matches 7 bases. Germline CDR1 LNHDA, CDR2 SQIVND (reference sequence). Losses at the gene ends were 8 bases for V and 2 bases for J; bases not matched to a gene: 12. The CDR3 loop spans 17 amino acids. The CDR3 DNA reads as TGTGCCAGTTCGTCCCGCGGGAGTCTCCCTGGGGCCAACGTCCTGACTTTC. Its translation is CASSSRGSLPGANVLTF.

The chain joins TRBV27 to TRBJ2-1; the D is unclear. Germline V gene data show CDR1 as MNHEY and CDR2 as SMNVEV (reference sequence). V was pared by 2 bases and J by 5 bases, with 13 bases between. The CDR3 has 15 residues. The CDR3 nucleotides read TGTGCCAGCAGTTTAGCGAGCGTAAGTAACAATGAGCAGTTCTTC. Its translation is CASSLASVSNNEQFF.

The chain links TRBV19 to TRBJ1-1, with 9 positions matching TRBD1. This CDR3 has 14 amino acids. The J segment lost 6 bases and the V segment lost 3 bases, leaving 5 bases of the junction unmatched. The germline V gene encodes CDR1 LNHDA and CDR2 SQIVND (reference sequence). The CDR3 coding sequence is TGTGCCAGTAGTATTCCGGGACAGGGCGCTGAAGCTTTCTTT. Amino acids: CASSIPGQGAEAFF. Full variable domain (missing parts from reference TRBV19 and TRBJ1-1): DGGITQSPKYLFRKEGQNVTLSCEQNLNHDAMYWYRQDPGQGLRLIYYSQIVNDFQKGDIAEGYSVSREKKESFPLTVTSAQKNPTAFYLCASSIPGQGAEAFFGQGTRLTVV.

The chain has TRBV13 and TRBJ2-3, with D perhaps matching TRBD1 (5 bases). CDR3 length: 15 residues. The V end was cut by 5 bases, the J end by 6 bases, with 18 bases between. Germline V gene lookup returns CDR1 PRHDT and CDR2 FYEKMQ (reference sequence). CDR3 bases: TGTGCCAGCAGCCGCACGATGGGGCCCACGGATACGCAGTATTTT. It encodes CASSRTMGPTDTQYF.

This clone was found a few times. The gene calls are TRBV4-2 and TRBJ2-7; tentatively, D is TRBD2 (6 bases). The V gene's germline CDR1 is LGHNA and CDR2 YNFKEQ. V was trimmed by 0 bases and J by 1 base, leaving 13 bases between them. The CDR3 totals 16 residues. Here the CDR3 reads CASSQDSGEWSYEQYF. CDR3 DNA sequence: TGTGCCAGCAGCCAAGATTCGGGGGAGTGGTCCTACGAGCAGTACTTC.

The chain employs TRBV7-3 and TRBJ2-3, with D possibly matching TRBD2 (6 bases). Germline lookup yields CDR1 SGHTA and CDR2 FQGTGA. Trimming removed 5 bases at V and 0 bases at J, with 21 bases between. The CDR3 is 18 amino acids. This CDR3 is CASSPSGGAPSSTDTQYF. In nucleotides, the CDR3 is TGTGCCAGCAGCCCAAGCGGCGGGGCCCCGTCTAGCACAGATACGCAGTATTTT.

The chain is built from TRBV2 and TRBJ1-2; a possible D gene is TRBD1 (5 bases). CDR1 and CDR2 from the germline V gene are SNHLY and FYNNEI. The CDR3 extends over 13 amino acids. Trimming shortened V by 3 bases and J by 6 bases, and 11 bases separated the two germline ends. CDR3 sequence reads: CASSEAGGNGYTF. The CDR3 DNA follows: TGTGCCAGCAGTGAGGCTGGGGGGAATGGCTACACCTTC.

The CDR3 coding sequence is TGTGCCAGCTCACCCTCGGACGGGGGAGTGTCTGATACGCAGTATTTT. Translated, it gives CASSPSDGGVSDTQYF. The chain links TRBV18 to TRBJ2-3; maybe TRBD2 (6 bases). Germline V gene sequence: CDR1 KGHSH, CDR2 LQKENI. There are 16 residues in the CDR3. V lost 3 bases and J 6 bases, leaving 19 bases between the germline ends. Full variable domain (remainder filled in from reference TRBV18 and TRBJ2-3): NAGVMQNPRHLVRRRGQEARLRCSPMKGHSHVYWYRQLPEEGLKFMVYLQKENIIDESGMPKERFSAEFPKEGPSILRIQQVVRGDSAAYFCASSPSDGGVSDTQYFGPGTRLTVL.

The rearrangement uses TRBV6-2 or TRBV6-3 and TRBJ1-5; 7 bases align to TRBD1. The CDR3 is made up of 16 amino acids. The J segment lost 0 bases and the V segment lost 4 bases, leaving 6 bases of the junction unmatched. Germline CDR1 is MNHEY and CDR2 is SVGEGT. The CDR3 is CASSFQQGFSNQPQHF. In DNA form, the CDR3 reads TGTGCCAGCAGTTTTCAACAGGGGTTTAGCAATCAGCCCCAGCATTTT.

Regarding this clone: A read error may account for a junction end that differs from germline. This chain joins TRBV7-2 and TRBJ2-7, with TRBD2 matching 10 bases. Germline values: CDR1 SGHTA, CDR2 FQGNSA. The CDR3 length is 12 residues. CDR3 in DNA: TGTGCCAGCAGCTTAGGCGCTAGCGGGAGTCACTTC. It translates to CASSLGASGSHF.

This clone has just one count. V gene TRBV7-9 combines with J gene TRBJ2-7, with 10 bases aligning to TRBD2. The V segment lost 6 bases and the J segment 4 bases; nucleotides outside the gene matches: 0. Germline CDR1 reads SEHNR; CDR2 reads FQNEAQ (reference sequence). This CDR3 region has 12 residues. For the CDR3, the DNA is TGTGCCAGCAGGGGACTAGCGTACGAGCAGTACTTC. Amino acid sequence: CASRGLAYEQYF.

The J gene is TRBJ1-1, the V gene TRBV5-4; a weak D match, TRBD1 (6 bases). V lost 4 bases and J 2 bases, leaving 15 bases between the germline ends. Germline CDR1 reads SGHNT; CDR2 reads YYREEE (reference sequence). The CDR3 runs 15 residues. In DNA, the CDR3 is TGTGCCAGCAGCGTCGGACAGCCCATTAACACTGAAGCTTTCTTT. Residues: CASSVGQPINTEAFF.

This clone was recorded a few times. This chain links TRBV3-1 (or the pseudogene TRBV3-2) with TRBJ1-5; 10 positions agree with TRBD1. After removal of 4 bases from V and 4 bases from J, the junction contained 4 bases not matched to a gene. CDR1 and CDR2 from the germline V gene are LGHDT and YNNKEL (reference sequence). The CDR3 loop spans 15 amino acids. The CDR3 region has the DNA TGTGCCAGCAGCCCGACAGGGGGCGGGAATCAGCCCCAGCATTTT. As protein: CASSPTGGGNQPQHF.

The rearrangement joins TRBV7-9 to TRBJ2-7; 11 bases map to TRBD2. Per the germline V gene, CDR1 is SEHNR and CDR2 is FQNEAQ (reference sequence). This CDR3 is 17 amino acids long. V dropped 5 bases and J dropped 2; count of bases not matched to a gene: 11. CDR3 nucleotide sequence: TGTGCCAGCAGCCAGGCGGGGACTAGCGGTATCCCCTACGAGCAGTACTTC. It encodes CASSQAGTSGIPYEQYF. Together with reference TRBV7-9 and TRBJ2-7, the CDR3 gives the full variable domain: DTGVSQNPRHKITKRGQNVTFRCDPISEHNRLYWYRQTLGQGPEFLTYFQNEAQLEKSRLLSDRFSAERPKGSFSTLEIQRTEQGDSAMYLCASSQAGTSGIPYEQYFGPGTRLTVT.

V and J are TRBV24-1 and TRBJ2-1; 9 bases align to TRBD1. J gave up 9 bases and V 3 bases, and 5 bases lay outside the gene matches. Germline assignment: CDR1 KGHDR and CDR2 SFDVKD. There are 14 residues in the CDR3. CDR3 amino acids: CATSDPGTGIEQFF. The DNA for the CDR3 is TGTGCCACCAGTGATCCCGGGACAGGGATTGAGCAGTTCTTC.

This chain links TRBV4-1 with TRBJ1-1, with TRBD1 identical over 9 bases. The CDR3 length is 16 residues. CDR1 is MGHRA, CDR2 YSYEKL, per germline. After removal of 1 base from V and 4 bases from J, the junction contained 7 bases not matched to a gene. CDR3 region: CASSQAEGTGSTEAFF. In DNA, the CDR3 is TGCGCCAGCAGCCAAGCCGAAGGGACAGGGAGCACTGAAGCTTTCTTT.

This clone was counted a single time. CDR3 amino acids: CASSIGGTVGGYTF. CDR3 nucleotide sequence: TGTGCCAGTAGTATAGGAGGGACAGTCGGTGGCTACACCTTC. The rearrangement uses TRBV19 and TRBJ1-2, with TRBD1 identical over 7 bases. Per germline, CDR1 LNHDA and CDR2 SQIVND (reference sequence). The J segment lost 7 bases and the V segment lost 1 base, leaving 6 bases of the junction unmatched. The CDR3 spans 14 residues.

The J gene is TRBJ2-7, the V gene TRBV3-1 (or the pseudogene TRBV3-2); perhaps TRBD1 as D (8 bases). Trimming took off 0 bases at V and 5 bases at J, with 17 bases between the two ends. The CDR3 contains 16 residues. The germline CDR1 and CDR2 sequences are LGHDT and YNNKEL (reference sequence). The CDR3 DNA reads TGTGCCAGCAGCCAAGATTTCGGACAGGGAGGGAACGAGCAGTACTTC. Its translation is CASSQDFGQGGNEQYF.